This TCR beta chain was identified in a study of TIL therapy for anti-PD-1-resistant metastatic lung cancer. The wider study: A handful of tumors were EGFR-mutant and two were ALK-rearranged. General study results and limits: TIL cultures after expansion showed higher clonality and lower diversity than baseline tumor (median about 6% vs 30%).

CDR3 length equals 14 residues. Germline CDR1 SEHNR, CDR2 FQNEAQ (reference sequence). V was trimmed by 1 base and J by 1 base, leaving 7 bases between them. This was the immunoSEQ v3 assay. Survey-level samples got 1.5 million to 2 million read pairs; deep-level samples got roughly 4.5-6.5 million. The repertoire was sequenced with immunoSEQ multiplex PCR; TCRdb's copy has only in-frame clones and lacks some. This sample has approximately 23,000 clones; roughly three fifths occur once, and the top ten carry around 15%. Time point specified: pre-treatment sample, taken before nivolumab and TIL therapy. Pleural nodules or supraclavicular lymph nodes made up most of the excised metastases sampled. Adults with stage 4 NSCLC were enrolled in a phase I trial. A word on this clone: What it binds is not known.

The sequence was obtained from a woman aged 30-79 years with non-small cell lung cancer. This specimen consisted of tumor tissue, obtained at baseline. The chain employs TRBV7-9 and TRBJ1-2; D is ambiguous. The CDR3 region is CASSLVANNYGYTF. CDR3 coding DNA: TGTGCCAGCAGCTTAGTCGCTAATAACTATGGCTACACCTTC.